This is a list of T cell receptor beta chains from one sample in a study of blood T cell repertoires in COVID-19. Measured with immunoSEQ multiplex PCR; TCRdb has only the in-frame clones, and not every one. Among roughly 340,000 clones listed, about 93% were seen once. The sequenced sample consisted of peripheral blood. Receptors were obtained from a woman younger than 35 who had recovered from COVID-19. CDR3s include the opening cysteine and the closing phenylalanine or tryptophan. D genes are given only for firm matches.

j_call: TRBJ1-1
d_call: NA
v_call: TRBV12-5
cdr3_aa: CASGPKFSGYTEAFF

j_call: TRBJ1-2
d_call: TRBD1
v_call: TRBV3-1/TRBV3-2
cdr3_aa: CASSPRDRAYGYTF

j_call: TRBJ1-6
d_call: NA
v_call: TRBV3-1/TRBV3-2
cdr3_aa: CASSQDIWGENSPLHF

j_call: TRBJ2-1
d_call: TRBD2
v_call: TRBV6-2/TRBV6-3
cdr3_aa: CASSYLLAGGENEQFF

j_call: TRBJ2-1
d_call: NA
v_call: TRBV11-2
cdr3_aa: CASSPLRGAGSYNEQFF

j_call: TRBJ1-2
d_call: NA
v_call: TRBV30
cdr3_aa: CAWSVLTGYGYTF

j_call: TRBJ1-1
d_call: TRBD1
v_call: TRBV3-1/TRBV3-2
cdr3_aa: CASSHRSPPGGRGTEAFF

j_call: TRBJ1-1
d_call: TRBD1
v_call: TRBV29-1
cdr3_aa: CSVSRDRGVNTEAFF

j_call: TRBJ2-2
d_call: NA
v_call: TRBV28
cdr3_aa: CASSLIVGELFF

j_call: TRBJ2-5
d_call: NA
v_call: TRBV4-3
cdr3_aa: CASSQGGGLEETQYF

j_call: TRBJ2-1
d_call: TRBD2
v_call: TRBV18
cdr3_aa: CASSPGTSGINEQFF

j_call: TRBJ2-5
d_call: NA
v_call: TRBV5-6
cdr3_aa: CASSSGRGSETQYF

j_call: TRBJ2-5
d_call: NA
v_call: TRBV18
cdr3_aa: CASSPGLKETQYF

j_call: TRBJ2-5
d_call: TRBD2
v_call: TRBV5-1
cdr3_aa: CASSLGQVAGGSETQYF

j_call: TRBJ1-1
d_call: NA
v_call: TRBV7-9
cdr3_aa: CASSLGRGDTEAFF

j_call: TRBJ2-1
d_call: NA
v_call: TRBV10-3
cdr3_aa: CAISRRPGRGENNEQFF

j_call: TRBJ2-3
d_call: TRBD2
v_call: TRBV24-1
cdr3_aa: CATSDLGTSVPDTQYF

j_call: TRBJ2-1
d_call: TRBD2
v_call: TRBV5-1
cdr3_aa: CASGLGLAGFYNEQFF

j_call: TRBJ2-3
d_call: TRBD2
v_call: TRBV7-2
cdr3_aa: CASSSGLAGVDTQYF

j_call: TRBJ2-3
d_call: TRBD1
v_call: TRBV9
cdr3_aa: CASSRDDRVSTDTQYF

j_call: TRBJ2-1
d_call: TRBD2
v_call: TRBV15
cdr3_aa: CATSRGRSGNYNEQFF

j_call: TRBJ2-3
d_call: NA
v_call: TRBV5-6
cdr3_aa: CASSLSRADTQYF

j_call: TRBJ1-1
d_call: TRBD1
v_call: TRBV18
cdr3_aa: CASSPSGGYTEAFF

j_call: TRBJ1-1
d_call: NA
v_call: TRBV27
cdr3_aa: CASSSQGMNTEAFF

j_call: TRBJ1-5
d_call: TRBD1
v_call: TRBV14
cdr3_aa: CASSLTGARQPQHF

j_call: TRBJ1-4
d_call: NA
v_call: TRBV7-9
cdr3_aa: CASSPPIRDEKLFF

j_call: TRBJ2-2
d_call: TRBD1
v_call: TRBV5-6
cdr3_aa: CASSPRRGRPGELFF

j_call: TRBJ1-5
d_call: NA
v_call: TRBV4-3
cdr3_aa: CASSQDLPQWGGPWGNQPQHF

j_call: TRBJ2-1
d_call: NA
v_call: TRBV3-1/TRBV3-2
cdr3_aa: CASSQGGGYDNEQFF

j_call: TRBJ1-5
d_call: NA
v_call: TRBV13
cdr3_aa: CASSRTGNQPQHF

j_call: TRBJ2-1
d_call: TRBD1
v_call: TRBV2
cdr3_aa: CASNGNRGNEQFF

j_call: TRBJ1-4
d_call: NA
v_call: TRBV7-2
cdr3_aa: CASSSEPGHWNEKLFF

j_call: TRBJ2-1
d_call: NA
v_call: TRBV19
cdr3_aa: CASRWENSANEQFF

j_call: TRBJ2-3
d_call: NA
v_call: TRBV6-5
cdr3_aa: CASSYSRAPDTQYF

j_call: TRBJ1-2
d_call: NA
v_call: TRBV7-9
cdr3_aa: CASSQNAQATSDGYTF

j_call: TRBJ2-2
d_call: TRBD2
v_call: TRBV19
cdr3_aa: CASTLGLAGVGTGELFF

j_call: TRBJ2-3
d_call: NA
v_call: TRBV11-2
cdr3_aa: CASSYTPSGKITDTQYF

j_call: TRBJ1-3
d_call: NA
v_call: TRBV9
cdr3_aa: CASSVGLDSTGNTIYF

j_call: TRBJ1-1
d_call: NA
v_call: TRBV11-3
cdr3_aa: CASSPPTGNTEAFF

j_call: TRBJ2-2
d_call: NA
v_call: TRBV19
cdr3_aa: CASTQGSGELFF